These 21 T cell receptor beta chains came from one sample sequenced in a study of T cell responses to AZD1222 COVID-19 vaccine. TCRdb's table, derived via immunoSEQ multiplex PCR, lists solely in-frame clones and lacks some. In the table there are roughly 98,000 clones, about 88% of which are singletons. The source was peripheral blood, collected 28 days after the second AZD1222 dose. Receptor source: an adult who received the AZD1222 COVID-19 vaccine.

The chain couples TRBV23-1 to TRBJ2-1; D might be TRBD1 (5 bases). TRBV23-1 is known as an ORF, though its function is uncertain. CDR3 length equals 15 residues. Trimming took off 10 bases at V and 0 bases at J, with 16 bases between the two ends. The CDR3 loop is CATGHLNSSYNEQFF. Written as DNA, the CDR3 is TGCGCCACTGGACACCTTAATAGCTCCTACAATGAGCAGTTCTTC.

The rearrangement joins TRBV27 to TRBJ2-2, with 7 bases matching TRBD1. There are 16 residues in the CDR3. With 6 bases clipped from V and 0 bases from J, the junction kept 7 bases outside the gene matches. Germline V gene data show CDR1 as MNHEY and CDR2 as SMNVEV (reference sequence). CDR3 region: CASRSRDRANTGELFF. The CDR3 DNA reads TGTGCCAGCAGAAGCCGGGACAGAGCGAACACCGGGGAGCTGTTTTTT.

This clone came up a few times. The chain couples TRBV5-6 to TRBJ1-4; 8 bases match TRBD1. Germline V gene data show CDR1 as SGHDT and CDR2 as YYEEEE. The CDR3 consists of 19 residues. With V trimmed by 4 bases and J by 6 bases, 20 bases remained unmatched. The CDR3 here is CASSHQIPKKTGDYEKLFF. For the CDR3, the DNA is TGTGCCAGCAGCCACCAGATACCGAAAAAGACAGGGGACTATGAAAAACTGTTTTTT.

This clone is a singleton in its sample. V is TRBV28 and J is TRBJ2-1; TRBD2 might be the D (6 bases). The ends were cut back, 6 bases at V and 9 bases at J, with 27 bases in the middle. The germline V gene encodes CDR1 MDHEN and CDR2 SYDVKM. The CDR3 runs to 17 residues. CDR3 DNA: TGTGCCAGCAGCCCTTGGAGGGGCGGGATTAGGGGCGCTGAGCAGTTCTTC. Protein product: CASSPWRGGIRGAEQFF.

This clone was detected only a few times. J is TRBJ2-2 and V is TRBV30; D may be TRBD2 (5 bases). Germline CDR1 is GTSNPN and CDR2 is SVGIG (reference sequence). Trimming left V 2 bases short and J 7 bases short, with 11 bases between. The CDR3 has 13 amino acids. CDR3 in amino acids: CAWSTGRGGELFF. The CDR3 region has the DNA TGTGCCTGGAGTACGGGTCGGGGCGGGGAGCTGTTTTTT.

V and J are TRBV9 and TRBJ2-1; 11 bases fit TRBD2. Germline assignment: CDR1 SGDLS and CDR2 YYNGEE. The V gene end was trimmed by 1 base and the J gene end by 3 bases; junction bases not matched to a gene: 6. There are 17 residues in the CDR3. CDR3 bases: TGTGCCAGCAGCGTAACAGGGCTAGCGGGAGGCTACAATGAGCAGTTCTTC. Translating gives CASSVTGLAGGYNEQFF.

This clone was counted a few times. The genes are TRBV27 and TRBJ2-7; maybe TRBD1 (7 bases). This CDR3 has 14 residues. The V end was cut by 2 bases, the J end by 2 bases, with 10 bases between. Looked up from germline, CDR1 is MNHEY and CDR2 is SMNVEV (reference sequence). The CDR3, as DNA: TGTGCCAGCAGTTTAGGAGGGGGCACCTACGAGCAGTACTTC. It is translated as CASSLGGGTYEQYF.

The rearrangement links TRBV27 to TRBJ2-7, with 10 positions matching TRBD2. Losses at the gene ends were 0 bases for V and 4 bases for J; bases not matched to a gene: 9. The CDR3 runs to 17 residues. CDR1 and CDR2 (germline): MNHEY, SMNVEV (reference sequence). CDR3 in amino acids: CASSLSALAGVVYEQYF. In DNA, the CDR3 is TGTGCCAGCAGTTTATCGGCGCTAGCGGGAGTGGTGTACGAGCAGTACTTC.

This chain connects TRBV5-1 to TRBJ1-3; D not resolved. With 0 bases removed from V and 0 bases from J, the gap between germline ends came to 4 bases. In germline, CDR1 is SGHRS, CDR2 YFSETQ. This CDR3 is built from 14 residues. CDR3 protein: CASSLGNSGNTIYF. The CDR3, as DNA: TGCGCCAGCAGCTTGGGGAACTCTGGAAACACCATATATTTT.

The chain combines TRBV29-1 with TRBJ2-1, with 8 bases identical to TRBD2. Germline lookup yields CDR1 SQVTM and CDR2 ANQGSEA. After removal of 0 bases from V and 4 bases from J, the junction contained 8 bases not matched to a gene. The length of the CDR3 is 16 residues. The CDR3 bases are TGCAGCGTTGAAGAGTCCGGTGCGGGGGGATACAATGAGCAGTTCTTC. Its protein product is CSVEESGAGGYNEQFF.

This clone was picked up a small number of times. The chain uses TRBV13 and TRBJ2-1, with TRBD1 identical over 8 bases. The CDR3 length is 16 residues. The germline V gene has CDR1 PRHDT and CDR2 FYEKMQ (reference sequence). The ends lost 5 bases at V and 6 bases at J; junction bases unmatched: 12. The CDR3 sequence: CASSQTRQGIINEQFF. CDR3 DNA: TGTGCCAGCAGCCAAACCCGACAGGGGATCATCAATGAGCAGTTCTTC. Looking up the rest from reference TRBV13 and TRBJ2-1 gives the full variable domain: AAGVIQSPRHLIKEKRETATLKCYPIPRHDTVYWYQQGPGQDPQFLISFYEKMQSDKGSIPDRFSAQQFSDYHSELNMSSLELGDSALYFCASSQTRQGIINEQFFGPGTRLTVL.

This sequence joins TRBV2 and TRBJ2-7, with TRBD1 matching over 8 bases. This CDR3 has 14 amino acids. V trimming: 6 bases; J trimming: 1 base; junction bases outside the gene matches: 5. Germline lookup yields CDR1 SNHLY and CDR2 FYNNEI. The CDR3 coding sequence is TGTGCCAGCAGAAGGGACAGGCCGTCCTACGAGCAGTACTTC. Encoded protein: CASRRDRPSYEQYF.

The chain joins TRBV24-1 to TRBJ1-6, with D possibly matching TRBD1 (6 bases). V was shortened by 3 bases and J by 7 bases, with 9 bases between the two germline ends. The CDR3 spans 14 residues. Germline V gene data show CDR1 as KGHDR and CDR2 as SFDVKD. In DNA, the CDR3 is TGTGCCACCAGTGATGCCCAGGGGAATTCACCCCTCCACTTT. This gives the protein CATSDAQGNSPLHF.

The CDR3 loop is CASSQSQLEAFF. For the CDR3, the DNA is TGTGCCAGCAGCCAATCTCAGCTTGAAGCTTTCTTT. The chain is built from TRBV3-1 (or the pseudogene TRBV3-2) and TRBJ1-1, with D unresolved. The CDR3 loop spans 12 amino acids. V dropped 2 bases and J dropped 7 bases, with 8 bases sitting between them. CDR1 LGHDT and CDR2 YNNKEL come from the germline V gene (reference sequence).

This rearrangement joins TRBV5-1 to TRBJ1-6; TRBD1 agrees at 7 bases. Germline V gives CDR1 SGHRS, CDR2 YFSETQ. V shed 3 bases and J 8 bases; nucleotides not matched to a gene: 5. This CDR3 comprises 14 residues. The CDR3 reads CASSSRQGDSPLHF. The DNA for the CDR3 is TGCGCCAGCAGCTCACGCCAGGGGGATTCACCCCTCCACTTT.

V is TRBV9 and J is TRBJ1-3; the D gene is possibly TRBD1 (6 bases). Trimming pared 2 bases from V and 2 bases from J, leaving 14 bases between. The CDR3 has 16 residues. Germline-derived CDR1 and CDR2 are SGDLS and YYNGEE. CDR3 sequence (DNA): TGTGCCAGCAGCGTGAACACGGCAGGGGCTGGAAACACCATATATTTT. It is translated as CASSVNTAGAGNTIYF.

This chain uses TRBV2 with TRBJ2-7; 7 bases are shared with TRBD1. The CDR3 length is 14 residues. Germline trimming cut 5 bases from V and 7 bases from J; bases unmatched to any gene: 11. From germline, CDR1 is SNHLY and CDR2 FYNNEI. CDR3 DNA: TGTGCCAGCAGTCCACAGGGGCCGATAGGAGAGCAGTACTTC. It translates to CASSPQGPIGEQYF.

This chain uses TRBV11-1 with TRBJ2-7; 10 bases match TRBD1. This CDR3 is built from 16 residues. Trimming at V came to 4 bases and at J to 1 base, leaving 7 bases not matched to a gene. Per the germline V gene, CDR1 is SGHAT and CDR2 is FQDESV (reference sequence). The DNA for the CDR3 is TGTGCCAGCAGCTCAAGACAGGGGGCGAGTTCCTACGAGCAGTACTTC. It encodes CASSSRQGASSYEQYF.

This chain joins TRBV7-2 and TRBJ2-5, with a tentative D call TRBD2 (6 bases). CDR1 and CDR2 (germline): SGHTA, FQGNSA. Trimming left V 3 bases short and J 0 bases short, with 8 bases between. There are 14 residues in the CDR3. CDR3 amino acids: CASSFRDYQETQYF. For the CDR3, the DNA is TGTGCCAGCAGCTTTCGGGACTACCAAGAGACCCAGTACTTC.

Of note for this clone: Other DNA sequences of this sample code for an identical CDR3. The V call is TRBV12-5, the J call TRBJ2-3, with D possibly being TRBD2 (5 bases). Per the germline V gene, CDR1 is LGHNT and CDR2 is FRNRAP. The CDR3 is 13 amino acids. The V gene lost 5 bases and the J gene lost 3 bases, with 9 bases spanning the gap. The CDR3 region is CASGLGLTDTQYF. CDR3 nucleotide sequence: TGTGCTAGTGGTCTCGGACTGACAGATACGCAGTATTTT.

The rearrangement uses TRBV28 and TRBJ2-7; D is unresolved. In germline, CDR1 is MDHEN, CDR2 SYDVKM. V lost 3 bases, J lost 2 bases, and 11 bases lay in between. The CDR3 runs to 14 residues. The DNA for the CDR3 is TGTGCCAGCAGTTTCCGTAGGTTACCCTACGAGCAGTACTTC. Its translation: CASSFRRLPYEQYF.